Following are 27 T cell receptor beta chains from one sample sequenced in a study of blood T cells in healthy people across ages. A second about 6 to 12 cycle PCR used barcoded and J-beta primers. TCRdb fed the 5' RACE reads into MiXCR, producing one record per CDR3 protein. Of over 600,000 distinct CDR3 sequences listed, about 61% are singletons. Sequenced sample: blood. The receptors were gathered from a man in his forties in good health.

The gene calls are TRBV4-2 and TRBJ2-7; D gene unclear. Gene TRBJ2-1 matches the end of the DNA better, so the J call may be wrong. Germline CDR1 reads LGHNA; CDR2 reads YNFKEQ. The CDR3 is 12 residues long. The CDR3 coding sequence is TGTGCCAGCAGCCAAGATGGGGATGAGCAGTTCTTC. It yields the protein CASSQDGDEQFF.

This clonotype was seen a handful of times. The rearrangement joins TRBV11-2 to TRBJ1-1; D gene uncertain. Between the trimmed V and J ends, which lost 4 bases and 6 bases, there was a span of 9 bases. This CDR3 is built from 12 residues. The germline gives CDR1 SGHAT, CDR2 FQNNGV. The CDR3 DNA follows: TGTGCCAGCAGCTCGAATGGTGCTGAAGCTTTCTTT. Amino acids: CASSSNGAEAFF. Full variable domain (missing parts from reference TRBV11-2 and TRBJ1-1): EAGVAQSPRYKIIEKRQSVAFWCNPISGHATLYWYQQILGQGPKLLIQFQNNGVVDDSQLPKDRFSAERLKGVDSTLKIQPAKLEDSAVYLCASSSNGAEAFFGQGTRLTVV.

This clonotype has more than one count but fewer than ten. V is TRBV20-1 and J is TRBJ2-4, with a tentative D call TRBD2 (7 bases). Trimming removed 5 bases at V and 0 bases at J, with 14 bases between. The CDR3 totals 15 residues. Per the germline V gene, CDR1 is DFQATT and CDR2 is SNEGSKA (reference sequence). CDR3 in amino acids: CSALGGVLAKNIQYF. Written as DNA, the CDR3 is TGCAGTGCTTTAGGGGGGGTATTAGCCAAAAACATTCAGTACTTC.

The chain links TRBV7-9 to TRBJ2-7, with D perhaps assigned TRBD1 or TRBD2 (5 bases each). Between the trimmed V and J ends, which lost 3 bases and 3 bases, there was a span of 15 bases. The length of the CDR3 is 15 residues. Germline V gene sequence: CDR1 SEHNR, CDR2 FQNEAQ (reference sequence). CDR3 loop: CASSFGTGPIYEQYF. CDR3 bases: TGTGCCAGCAGCTTTGGAACGGGACCGATCTACGAGCAGTACTTC.

The rearrangement uses TRBV29-1 and TRBJ1-2, with 11 bases fitting TRBD1. Germline V CDR1 and CDR2: SQVTM, ANQGSEA. V lost 7 bases to trimming and J lost 7 bases; unmatched junction nucleotides: 11. The CDR3 extends over 14 amino acids. This chain's CDR3 is CSAPRRGQGVGYTF. The CDR3 region has the DNA TGCAGCGCCCCACGTAGGGGACAGGGGGTTGGCTACACCTTC.

The V and J genes are TRBV28 and TRBJ2-7, with D possibly called TRBD1 or TRBD2 (6 bases each). This CDR3 region has 14 residues. Trimming stripped 5 bases from V and 7 bases from J, with 18 bases between. Per the germline V gene, CDR1 is MDHEN and CDR2 is SYDVKM. In DNA form, the CDR3 reads TGTGCCAGCAGTCCGCCGGGGGCCGCTTTGGAGCAGTACTTC. Translating gives CASSPPGAALEQYF.

This clonotype was seen a few times. The J gene is TRBJ2-3, the V gene TRBV27; 9 bases fit TRBD2. Germline assignment: CDR1 MNHEY and CDR2 SMNVEV (reference sequence). This CDR3 is built from 15 residues. V trimming: 7 bases; J trimming: 10 bases; junction bases outside the gene matches: 15. In DNA, the CDR3 is TGTGCCAGCAAACCATCCTCTGCGGGGGGGCTTTCGCAGTATTTT. Protein sequence: CASKPSSAGGLSQYF.

This clonotype was counted between two and nine times. The J gene is TRBJ2-5, the V gene TRBV12-3 or TRBV12-4; D perhaps matches TRBD1 (6 bases). The V gene lost 9 bases and the J gene lost 6 bases, with 26 bases spanning the gap. The CDR3 is 16 amino acids. The CDR3 reads CASSTRDTGIVKTQYF. In DNA form, the CDR3 reads TGTGCCAGTTCAACTAGGGACACCGGTATTGTTAAGACCCAGTACTTC.

This chain links TRBV25-1 with TRBJ1-6, with D uncertain. This CDR3 spans 13 amino acids. Trimming stripped 7 bases from V and 9 bases from J, with 13 bases between. CDR1 is MGHDK and CDR2 is SYGVNS in the germline V gene. The CDR3 loop reads CASKATEGSPLHF. The DNA for the CDR3 is TGTGCCAGCAAGGCGACCGAGGGTTCACCCCTCCACTTT.

This chain links TRBV7-3 with TRBJ2-7, with D perhaps being TRBD1 or TRBD2 (6 bases each). The last part of the DNA fits TRBJ2-5 better; the J call may be wrong. This CDR3 spans 14 amino acids. CDR1 and CDR2 (germline): SGHTA, FQGTGA. The CDR3 protein is CASSLGGGRGTQYF. The CDR3, as DNA: TGTGCCAGCAGCTTAGGAGGGGGAAGGGGGACCCAGTACTTC.

This clonotype came up a few times. The V call is TRBV7-2, the J call TRBJ2-3; 10 bases agree with TRBD2. V lost 4 bases, J lost 4 bases, and 8 bases stayed unmatched. In germline, CDR1 is SGHTA, CDR2 FQGNSA. This CDR3 comprises 16 residues. The CDR3 nucleotides are TGTGCCAGCAGCTCTGAACTAGCGGGGTTCCCAGATACGCAGTATTTT. Protein: CASSSELAGFPDTQYF.

The chain is built from TRBV12-3 or TRBV12-4 and TRBJ2-1; 16 bases agree with TRBD2. With V trimmed by 7 bases and J by 13 bases, 10 bases remained unmatched. This CDR3 comprises 15 residues. CDR3 sequence: CASNRVGTSGRAQFF. Written as DNA, the CDR3 is TGTGCCAGCAATCGAGTCGGGACTAGCGGGAGGGCTCAGTTCTTC.

The rearrangement links TRBV10-2 to TRBJ1-4, with D perhaps TRBD1 (6 bases). The CDR3 is made up of 14 amino acids. The germline gives CDR1 WSHSY, CDR2 SAAADI. The V gene lost 2 bases and the J gene lost 10 bases, with 14 bases spanning the gap. This chain's CDR3 is CASSEPKEQGKLFF. The CDR3 region has the DNA TGCGCCAGCAGTGAGCCGAAAGAACAGGGAAAACTGTTTTTT.

The chain is built from TRBV27 and TRBJ2-3; possibly TRBD1 for D (6 bases). The V end was cut by 5 bases, the J end by 0 bases, with 9 bases between. CDR1 is MNHEY and CDR2 is SMNVEV in the germline V gene (reference sequence). The CDR3 runs 14 residues. The CDR3 here is CASSARGSTDTQYF. CDR3 coding DNA: TGTGCCAGCAGTGCCAGGGGAAGCACAGATACGCAGTATTTT.

This clonotype has just a few counts. The chain has TRBV20-1 and TRBJ2-5; D is possibly TRBD1 (6 bases). The better agreement between TRBJ2-7 and the DNA end casts doubt on the J call. Germline V gives CDR1 DFQATT, CDR2 SNEGSKA (reference sequence). The CDR3 runs to 14 residues. CDR3: CSATETGVTYEQYF. CDR3 DNA: TGCAGTGCGACAGAGACAGGTGTCACCTACGAGCAGTACTTC.

The chain combines TRBV20-1 with TRBJ2-1; TRBD2 matches at 8 bases. Germline trimming cut 3 bases from V and 10 bases from J; bases unmatched to any gene: 14. Germline V lookup: CDR1 DFQATT, CDR2 SNEGSKA (reference sequence). The CDR3 runs to 15 residues. CDR3 loop: CSASSGSGTEKEQFF. The DNA of the CDR3 is TGCAGTGCTAGTTCCGGTAGCGGGACCGAGAAGGAGCAGTTCTTC.

At least ten counts were recorded for this clonotype. J is TRBJ2-4 and V is TRBV15; no firm D call. Trimming left V 4 bases short and J 0 bases short, with 10 bases between. The germline CDR1 and CDR2 sequences are LNHNV and YYDKDF (reference sequence). The CDR3 is made up of 15 amino acids. The CDR3 DNA sequence: TGTGCCACCAGCAACAGTCACCTAGCCAAAAACATTCAGTACTTC. Its protein is CATSNSHLAKNIQYF.

The chain links TRBV12-3 or TRBV12-4 to TRBJ1-2; D remains unclear. The V end was cut by 2 bases, the J end by 2 bases, with 6 bases between. The CDR3 is 13 residues long. The DNA of the CDR3 is TGTGCCAGCAGTTTATCCGAAAACTATGGCTACACCTTC. Amino acid sequence: CASSLSENYGYTF.

This clonotype occurred a few times. This rearrangement joins TRBV7-9 to TRBJ2-3; D possibly matches TRBD1 or TRBD2 (5 bases each). The CDR3 length is 19 residues. With 0 bases removed from V and 3 bases from J, the gap between germline ends came to 22 bases. CDR1 and CDR2 from the germline V gene are SEHNR and FQNEAQ (reference sequence). In DNA, the CDR3 is TGTGCCAGCAGCTTAGCGAGGGGATCTTACGGACGTGGTACAGATACGCAGTATTTT. Protein product: CASSLARGSYGRGTDTQYF.

Written as DNA, the CDR3 is TGCGCCAGCAGCCTGACGGACAGGACTCCGGAGACCCAGTACTTC. Translating gives CASSLTDRTPETQYF. The V and J genes are TRBV4-3 and TRBJ2-5, with 7 positions matching TRBD1. V shed 4 bases and J 5 bases; nucleotides not matched to a gene: 10. CDR3 length: 15 residues. Germline V gives CDR1 LGHNA, CDR2 YSLEER.

The V and J genes are TRBV28 and TRBJ2-1; 7 positions agree with TRBD2. The V gene's germline CDR1 is MDHEN and CDR2 SYDVKM. The V and J ends lost 8 bases and 8 bases, in that order; junction bases with no gene match: 18. This CDR3 comprises 16 residues. CDR3 nucleotides: TGTGCCAGCCTGGCGGGGGTCTTGGCAGGGAGGGATGAGCAGTTCTTC. Translation: CASLAGVLAGRDEQFF.

J is TRBJ2-4 and V is TRBV20-1; 8 bases match TRBD2. The J call could be wrong; TRBJ2-5 is a better fit for the DNA end. CDR3 length: 15 amino acids. The germline CDR1 and CDR2 sequences are DFQATT and SNEGSKA (reference sequence). CDR3 sequence: CSARDLSGRGQTQYF. The CDR3, as DNA: TGCAGTGCTAGAGATCTAAGCGGGAGAGGGCAGACCCAGTACTTC.

The chain joins TRBV6-4 to TRBJ1-1, with D hard to call. The CDR3 is 13 residues long. CDR1 MRHNA and CDR2 SNTAGT come from the germline V gene. V lost 3 bases, J lost 5 bases, and 10 bases lay in between. This CDR3 reads CASSEGRHTEAFF. CDR3 coding DNA: TGTGCCAGCAGTGAAGGCAGGCATACTGAAGCTTTCTTT.

This CDR3 is CASSTLADSTDTQYF. Here the CDR3 DNA reads TGTGCCAGCAGCACTCTAGCGGACTCAACAGATACGCAGTATTTT. V and J are TRBV5-4 and TRBJ2-3; 7 bases map to TRBD2. The germline CDR1 and CDR2 sequences are SGHNT and YYREEE (reference sequence). The CDR3 contains 15 residues. The V and J ends lost 4 bases and 3 bases, in that order; junction bases with no gene match: 8.

The chain employs TRBV12-3 or TRBV12-4 and TRBJ1-6; D possibly corresponds to TRBD1 (5 bases). CDR3 size: 14 residues. The V gene lost 3 bases and the J gene lost 10 bases, with 13 bases spanning the gap. The CDR3 bases are TGTGCCAGCAGTTTTGGGCAGGGCTTATCACCCCTCCACTTT. Protein: CASSFGQGLSPLHF.

The chain is built from TRBV24-1 and TRBJ2-7; no clear D gene. Germline V gene data show CDR1 as KGHDR and CDR2 as SFDVKD. Trimming took off 0 bases at V and 4 bases at J, with 15 bases between the two ends. The length of the CDR3 is 16 residues. This CDR3 is CATSDLPRSEYYEQYF. The CDR3 nucleotides read TGTGCCACCAGTGATTTGCCTCGGTCAGAATATTACGAGCAGTACTTC.

The rearrangement uses TRBV29-1 and TRBJ2-5; D is ambiguous. This CDR3 is built from 12 residues. The germline V and J ends were trimmed by 3 bases and 1 base, with 6 bases remaining between them. The V gene's germline CDR1 is SQVTM and CDR2 ANQGSEA. The CDR3 DNA sequence: TGCAGCGTTGACGCCAGCCAAGAGACCCAGTACTTC. This sequence encodes CSVDASQETQYF.